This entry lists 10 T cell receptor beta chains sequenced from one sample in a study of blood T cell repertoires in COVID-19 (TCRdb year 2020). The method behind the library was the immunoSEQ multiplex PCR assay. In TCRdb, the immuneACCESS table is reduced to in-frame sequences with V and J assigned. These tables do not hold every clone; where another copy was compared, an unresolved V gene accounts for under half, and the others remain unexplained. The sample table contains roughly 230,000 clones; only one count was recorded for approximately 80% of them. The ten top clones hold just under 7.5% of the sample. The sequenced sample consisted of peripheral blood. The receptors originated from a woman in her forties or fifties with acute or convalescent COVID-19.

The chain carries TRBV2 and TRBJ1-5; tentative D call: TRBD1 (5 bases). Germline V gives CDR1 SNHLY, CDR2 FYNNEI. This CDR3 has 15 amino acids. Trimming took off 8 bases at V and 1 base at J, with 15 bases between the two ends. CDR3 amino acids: CASHKGSSSNQPQHF. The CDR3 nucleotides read TGTGCCAGCCATAAGGGGTCCTCGAGCAATCAGCCCCAGCATTTT.

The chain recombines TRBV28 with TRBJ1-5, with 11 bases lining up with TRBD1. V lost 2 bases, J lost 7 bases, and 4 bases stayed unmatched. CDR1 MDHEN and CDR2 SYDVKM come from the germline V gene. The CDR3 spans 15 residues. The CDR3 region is CASSLPGDRGQPQHF. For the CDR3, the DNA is TGTGCCAGCAGTTTACCCGGGGACAGGGGGCAGCCCCAGCATTTT.

CDR3 sequence (DNA): TGTGCCAGCAGCCCCCCCGGACAGGGGCACAACACTGAAGCTTTCTTT. Amino acids: CASSPPGQGHNTEAFF. V and J are TRBV28 and TRBJ1-1, with 9 nucleotides matching TRBD1. With V trimmed by 6 bases and J by 2 bases, 10 bases remained unmatched. From germline, CDR1 is MDHEN and CDR2 SYDVKM. This CDR3 has 16 amino acids.

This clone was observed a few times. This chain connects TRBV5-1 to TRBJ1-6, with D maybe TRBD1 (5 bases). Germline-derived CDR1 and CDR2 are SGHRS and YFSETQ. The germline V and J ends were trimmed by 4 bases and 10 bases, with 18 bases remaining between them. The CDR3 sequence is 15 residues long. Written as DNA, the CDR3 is TGCGCCAGCAGCCCAGCGGGGCCCGAGGGATCACCCCTCCACTTT. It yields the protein CASSPAGPEGSPLHF.

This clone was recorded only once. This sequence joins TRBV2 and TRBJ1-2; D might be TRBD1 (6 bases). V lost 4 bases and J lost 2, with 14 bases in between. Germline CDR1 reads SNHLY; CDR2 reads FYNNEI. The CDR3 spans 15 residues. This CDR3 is CASSVQGWANYGYTF. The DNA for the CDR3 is TGTGCCAGCAGTGTACAGGGTTGGGCCAACTATGGCTACACCTTC.

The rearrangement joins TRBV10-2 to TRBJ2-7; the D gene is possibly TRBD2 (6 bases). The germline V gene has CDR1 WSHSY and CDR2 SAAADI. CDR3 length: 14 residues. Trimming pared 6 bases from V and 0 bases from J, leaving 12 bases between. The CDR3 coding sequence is TGCGCCAGCAGAAGTGGGGGGAGCTCCTACGAGCAGTACTTC. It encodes CASRSGGSSYEQYF.

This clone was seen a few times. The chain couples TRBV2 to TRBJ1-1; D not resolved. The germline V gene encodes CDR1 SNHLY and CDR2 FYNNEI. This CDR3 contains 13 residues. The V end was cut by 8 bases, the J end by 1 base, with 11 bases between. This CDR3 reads CASHSEQNTEAFF. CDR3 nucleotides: TGTGCCAGCCATTCCGAGCAGAACACTGAAGCTTTCTTT.

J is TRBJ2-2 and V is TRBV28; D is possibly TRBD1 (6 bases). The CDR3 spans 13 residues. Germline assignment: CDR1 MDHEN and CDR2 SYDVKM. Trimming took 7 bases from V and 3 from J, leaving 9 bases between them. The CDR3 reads CASNRVDTGELFF. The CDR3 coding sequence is TGTGCCAGCAACAGGGTGGACACCGGGGAGCTGTTTTTT.

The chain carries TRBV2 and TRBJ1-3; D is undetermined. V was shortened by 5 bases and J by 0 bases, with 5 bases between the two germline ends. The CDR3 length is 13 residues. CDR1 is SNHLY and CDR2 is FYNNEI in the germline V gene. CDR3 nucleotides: TGTGCCAGCAGTACAGACTCTGGAAACACCATATATTTT. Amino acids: CASSTDSGNTIYF.

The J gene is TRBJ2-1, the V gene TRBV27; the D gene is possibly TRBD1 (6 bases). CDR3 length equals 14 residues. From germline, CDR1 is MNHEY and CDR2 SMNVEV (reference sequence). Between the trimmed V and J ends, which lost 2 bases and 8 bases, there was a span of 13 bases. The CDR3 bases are TGTGCCAGCAGTTTAGCAGGGGTCGGGGATGAGCAGTTCTTC. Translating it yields CASSLAGVGDEQFF.